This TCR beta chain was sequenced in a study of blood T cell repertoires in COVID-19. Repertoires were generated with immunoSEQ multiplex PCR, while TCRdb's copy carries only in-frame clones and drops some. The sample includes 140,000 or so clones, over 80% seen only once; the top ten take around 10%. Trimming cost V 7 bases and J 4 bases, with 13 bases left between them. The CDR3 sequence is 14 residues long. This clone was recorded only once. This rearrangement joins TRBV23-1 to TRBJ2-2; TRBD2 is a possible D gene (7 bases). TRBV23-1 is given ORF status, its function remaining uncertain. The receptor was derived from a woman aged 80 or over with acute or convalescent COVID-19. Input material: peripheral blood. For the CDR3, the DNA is TGCGCCAGCATTGGGGGGGCGGGCACCGGGGAGCTGTTTTTT. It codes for CASIGGAGTGELFF.